The rows below give T cell receptor beta chains drawn from one sample of a study of blood T cell repertoires in COVID-19. The method was immunoSEQ multiplex PCR; TCRdb's version includes in-frame clones alone and lacks a portion of them. Here the sample spans 200,000 to 250,000 clones, about 91% being singletons. The sequenced sample consisted of peripheral blood. These receptors all come from a woman in her 30s with COVID-19, enrolled during active disease. Both conserved end residues are trimmed from each CDR3. The order of the fields is J gene, V gene, CDR3 protein.

j_call: TRBJ1-1; v_call: TRBV9; cdr3_aa: ASSGGQGSMNTEAF
j_call: TRBJ2-1; v_call: TRBV6-5; cdr3_aa: ASSYSESSYNEQF
j_call: TRBJ2-5; v_call: TRBV4-1; cdr3_aa: ASSQNRDAGETQY
j_call: TRBJ2-7; v_call: TRBV6-4; cdr3_aa: ASSDGPRRDYEQY
j_call: TRBJ2-1; v_call: TRBV4-3; cdr3_aa: ASSQDLPREQF
j_call: TRBJ2-2; v_call: TRBV9; cdr3_aa: ASSPSNTGELF
j_call: TRBJ2-1; v_call: TRBV18; cdr3_aa: ASSPLPGLAGGMDEQF
j_call: TRBJ2-5; v_call: TRBV29-1; cdr3_aa: SADLAAQETQY
j_call: TRBJ1-1; v_call: TRBV18; cdr3_aa: ASSSTAGRNTEAF
j_call: TRBJ2-1; v_call: TRBV24-1; cdr3_aa: ATSDLVESDEQF
j_call: TRBJ1-2; v_call: TRBV28; cdr3_aa: ASSSLDYGYT
j_call: TRBJ2-2; v_call: TRBV24-1; cdr3_aa: ATSDLRGRGDTGELF
j_call: TRBJ2-3; v_call: TRBV29-1; cdr3_aa: SADGQNTQY
j_call: TRBJ1-2; v_call: TRBV15; cdr3_aa: ATSRDLGTANYGYT
j_call: TRBJ2-5; v_call: TRBV5-4; cdr3_aa: ASSFRTSGQIQETQY
j_call: TRBJ2-1; v_call: TRBV5-8; cdr3_aa: ASSVLSNEQF
j_call: TRBJ1-6; v_call: TRBV27; cdr3_aa: ASSLRGSYNSPLH
j_call: TRBJ1-3; v_call: TRBV4-3; cdr3_aa: ASSQDSGNTPGNTIY
j_call: TRBJ2-1; v_call: TRBV7-9; cdr3_aa: ASSLGLGQGRPSYNEQF
j_call: TRBJ1-4; v_call: TRBV28; cdr3_aa: ASSATDRVVEKLF
j_call: TRBJ1-1; v_call: TRBV3-1/TRBV3-2; cdr3_aa: ASKGASEAF
j_call: TRBJ2-3; v_call: TRBV7-9; cdr3_aa: ASSLVVAATDTQY
j_call: TRBJ2-7; v_call: TRBV4-2; cdr3_aa: ASSHEWLAAYEQY
j_call: TRBJ2-1; v_call: TRBV2; cdr3_aa: ASRTESSYNEQF
j_call: TRBJ2-7; v_call: TRBV16; cdr3_aa: ASSQFGGSYEQY
j_call: TRBJ1-3; v_call: TRBV14; cdr3_aa: ASSQSIQGSYSGNTIY
j_call: TRBJ2-1; v_call: TRBV27; cdr3_aa: ASSGGLAVGEQF
j_call: TRBJ1-2; v_call: TRBV27; cdr3_aa: ASKLGYT
j_call: TRBJ2-3; v_call: TRBV7-2; cdr3_aa: ASSLGGAGPSTDTQY
j_call: TRBJ1-6; v_call: TRBV11-3; cdr3_aa: ASSPGYNSPLH
j_call: TRBJ1-6; v_call: TRBV3-1/TRBV3-2; cdr3_aa: ASSSLGGNSPLH
j_call: TRBJ1-5; v_call: TRBV28; cdr3_aa: ASNLAGENQPQH
j_call: TRBJ1-2; v_call: TRBV7-9; cdr3_aa: ASSGRQGLYGYT
j_call: TRBJ2-7; v_call: TRBV7-2; cdr3_aa: ASSLPVGGPREQY
j_call: TRBJ1-6; v_call: TRBV28; cdr3_aa: ASHRVSPYNSPLH
j_call: TRBJ1-5; v_call: TRBV7-2; cdr3_aa: ASSLFGTGLNQPQH
j_call: TRBJ2-4; v_call: TRBV11-3; cdr3_aa: ATRLKRGGLFFLAKNIQY
j_call: TRBJ1-2; v_call: TRBV6-6; cdr3_aa: ASTLRGRGYT
j_call: TRBJ2-3; v_call: TRBV4-3; cdr3_aa: ASSQGTRRGYPLPTDTQY
j_call: TRBJ2-6; v_call: TRBV2; cdr3_aa: ASNLDSTGANVLT
j_call: TRBJ2-3; v_call: TRBV4-3; cdr3_aa: ASSQDKDTQY